The 21 T cell receptor beta chains below all came from one sample that was sequenced in a study of Ad26.COV2.S vaccination and SARS-CoV-2 variants. Stated treatment: roughly 20 received Ad26.COV2.S at low or high dose, single or two shots; several received placebo; per-sample allocation not given. Day 63 after the first injection of vaccine or placebo was the sampling time. Profiled with immunoSEQ multiplex PCR; TCRdb holds only in-frame clones, not every one. The top ten hold 12% of the sample, which has 430,000 or so clones, 90% seen once. The sample consisted of peripheral blood, taken in a trial of Ad26.COV2.S vaccine versus placebo. The receptor set was obtained from a person between 18 and 59 years old who received the Ad26.COV2.S COVID-19 vaccine or a placebo.

The chain links TRBV21-1 to TRBJ1-2; TRBD1 was called by the table and not checked on the DNA. TRBV21-1 is a pseudogene segment. The CDR3 contains 11 residues. This chain's CDR3 is CASSKAAGYTF. The CDR3 bases are TGTGCCAGCAGCAAAGCGGCTGGCTACACCTTC.

This clone appeared once. The gene calls are TRBV18 and TRBJ2-3; weak D call: TRBD1 (6 bases). Germline CDR1 and CDR2: KGHSH and LQKENI. The length of the CDR3 is 15 residues. The germline V and J ends were trimmed by 7 bases and 5 bases, with 19 bases remaining between them. The CDR3 nucleotides read TGTGCCAGCTTCCCCGGGACAAGTCTTCAAGATACGCAGTATTTT. Translated, it gives CASFPGTSLQDTQYF.

The J gene is TRBJ2-1, the V gene TRBV6-2 or TRBV6-3, with TRBD2 matching over 9 bases. This CDR3 is built from 18 residues. Per the germline V gene, CDR1 is MNHEY and CDR2 is SVGEGT. Trimming took 2 bases from V and 3 from J; bases not matched to a gene: 11. The CDR3 region is CASSYHLSQREVYNEQFF. The CDR3 DNA reads TGTGCCAGCAGTTACCACCTTTCTCAGCGGGAGGTCTACAATGAGCAGTTCTTC.

The chain joins TRBV2 to TRBJ1-2, with D unclear. The CDR3 runs to 15 residues. V lost 2 bases and J 0 bases, leaving 10 bases between the germline ends. The germline V gene encodes CDR1 SNHLY and CDR2 FYNNEI. The CDR3: CASSEKPGANYGYTF. CDR3 nucleotides: TGTGCCAGCAGTGAAAAGCCTGGGGCTAACTATGGCTACACCTTC.

V usage is TRBV6-5 and J usage is TRBJ1-3, with D possibly matching TRBD1 (5 bases). The CDR3 totals 14 residues. Germline assignment: CDR1 MNHEY and CDR2 SVGAGI. Trimming shortened V by 6 bases and J by 2 bases, and 11 bases separated the two germline ends. CDR3 in amino acids: CASRTGTAGNTIYF. The CDR3 DNA sequence: TGTGCCAGCAGAACCGGGACGGCTGGAAACACCATATATTTT.

On this clone itself: Within the sample, other DNA sequences also encode this same CDR3. The chain employs TRBV2 and TRBJ2-1, with 7 bases aligning to TRBD2. CDR1 and CDR2 from the germline V gene are SNHLY and FYNNEI. This CDR3 is built from 15 residues. V lost 4 bases and J lost 1; bases outside the gene matches: 4. CDR3 DNA: TGTGCCAGCAGTGCGGGCGGGAGTTCCTACAATGAGCAGTTCTTC. This encodes CASSAGGSSYNEQFF. The variable domain in full, with the rest retrieved from reference TRBV2 and TRBJ2-1, is EPEVTQTPSHQVTQMGQEVILRCVPISNHLYFYWYRQILGQKVEFLVSFYNNEISEKSEIFDDQFSVERPDGSNFTLKIRSTKLEDSAMYFCASSAGGSSYNEQFFGPGTRLTVL.

The chain combines TRBV10-3 with TRBJ2-7; a weak D match, TRBD1 (6 bases). The CDR3 has 14 residues. Germline CDR1 is ENHRY and CDR2 is SYGVKD. Trimming took 3 bases from V and 2 from J, leaving 11 bases between them. The CDR3 DNA is TGTGCCATCAGTGAACAGGGTAAACCCTACGAGCAGTACTTC. It specifies CAISEQGKPYEQYF.

This clone occurred a few times. The J gene is TRBJ2-2, the V gene TRBV13; tentatively, D is TRBD1 (5 bases). V was trimmed by 6 bases and J by 5 bases, leaving 10 bases between them. The CDR3 runs 13 residues. CDR1 PRHDT and CDR2 FYEKMQ come from the germline V gene (reference sequence). CDR3 residues: CASSLGVTGELFF. The DNA for the CDR3 is TGTGCCAGCAGTCTAGGGGTGACCGGGGAGCTGTTTTTT.

The chain carries TRBV12-3 or TRBV12-4 and TRBJ2-1, with D possibly called TRBD1 or TRBD2 (5 bases each). Trimming cost V 6 bases and J 9 bases, with 12 bases left between them. The CDR3 consists of 12 residues. The CDR3 region has the DNA TGTGCCAGCAGAACTACCGGGACTGAGCAGTTCTTC. Amino acid sequence: CASRTTGTEQFF.

The chain uses TRBV5-4 and TRBJ2-5; 7 positions match TRBD2. V dropped 1 base and J dropped 5; count of bases not matched to a gene: 11. Germline values: CDR1 SGHNT, CDR2 YYREEE (reference sequence). The CDR3 consists of 16 residues. CDR3 in amino acids: CASSLSGGVRGETQYF. In DNA form, the CDR3 reads TGTGCCAGCAGCTTGTCGGGGGGAGTGCGGGGTGAGACCCAGTACTTC.

The chain combines TRBV4-3 with TRBJ1-1, with TRBD1 matching over 7 bases. The trim removed 3 bases at V and 2 bases at J, leaving 3 bases unmatched. Germline CDR1 is LGHNA and CDR2 is YSLEER. CDR3 length: 14 amino acids. DNA for the CDR3: TGCGCCAGCAGCCAGGGACAGTTTAACACTGAAGCTTTCTTT. It codes for CASSQGQFNTEAFF.

The chain employs TRBV6-5 and TRBJ2-4; the match to TRBD1 covers 9 bases. V was pared by 7 bases and J by 8 bases, with 6 bases of the junction left unmatched. The CDR3 sequence is 13 residues long. The germline V gene encodes CDR1 MNHEY and CDR2 SVGAGI. This chain's CDR3 is CASMGTGTYIQYF. The CDR3 bases are TGTGCCAGCATGGGGACAGGGACGTACATTCAGTACTTC.

The chain employs TRBV5-6 and TRBJ2-7; D is unclear. The CDR3 length is 11 residues. Trimming left V 7 bases short and J 5 bases short, with 10 bases between. Germline V gives CDR1 SGHDT, CDR2 YYEEEE. This CDR3 reads CASGTWDEQYF. The CDR3 nucleotides are TGTGCCAGCGGAACATGGGACGAGCAGTACTTC.

This chain joins TRBV12-3 or TRBV12-4 and TRBJ2-7, with 8 bases fitting TRBD2. The length of the CDR3 is 13 residues. V lost 6 bases and J lost 1; bases outside the gene matches: 2. The CDR3 loop is CASRREESYEQYF. CDR3 nucleotides: TGTGCCAGCAGGCGGGAGGAGTCCTACGAGCAGTACTTC.

The rearrangement joins TRBV5-6 to TRBJ2-5, with TRBD1 matching over 7 bases. The CDR3 covers 13 residues. Germline CDR1 and CDR2: SGHDT and YYEEEE. V shed 4 bases, J shed 4 bases, and the junction held 4 bases outside the gene matches. The CDR3 spells CASSIDRVETQYF. The DNA of the CDR3 is TGTGCCAGCAGCATCGACAGGGTAGAGACCCAGTACTTC.

The chain has TRBV19 and TRBJ2-4; no definite D call. V was shortened by 8 bases and J by 3 bases, with 8 bases between the two germline ends. The germline V gene has CDR1 LNHDA and CDR2 SQIVND (reference sequence). The CDR3 has 12 residues. The CDR3 spells CASAQNKNIQYF. As DNA, the CDR3 is TGTGCCAGTGCCCAAAACAAAAACATTCAGTACTTC. The full variable domain, rest sourced from reference TRBV19 and TRBJ2-4, is DGGITQSPKYLFRKEGQNVTLSCEQNLNHDAMYWYRQDPGQGLRLIYYSQIVNDFQKGDIAEGYSVSREKKESFPLTVTSAQKNPTAFYLCASAQNKNIQYFGAGTRLSVL.

The chain links TRBV15 to TRBJ2-1, with D possibly matching TRBD1 (6 bases). V was shortened by 2 bases and J by 4 bases, with 18 bases between the two germline ends. This CDR3 region has 17 residues. CDR1 LNHNV and CDR2 YYDKDF come from the germline V gene (reference sequence). The DNA of the CDR3 is TGTGCCACCAGCAGATCCGCCAGGACAGTTGGGTACAATGAGCAGTTCTTC. As protein: CATSRSARTVGYNEQFF.

The chain uses TRBV5-1 and TRBJ2-7; D not resolved. Germline V CDR1 and CDR2: SGHRS, YFSETQ. V dropped 0 bases and J dropped 3 bases, with 7 bases sitting between them. The CDR3 loop spans 13 amino acids. In nucleotides, the CDR3 is TGCGCCAGCAGCTTGGGGACGGTCTACGAGCAGTACTTC. Translating gives CASSLGTVYEQYF.

This clone was seen a single time. This sequence joins TRBV11-2 and TRBJ1-4; unclear D gene. V dropped 0 bases and J dropped 5 bases, with 10 bases sitting between them. CDR1 and CDR2 (germline): SGHAT, FQNNGV. The CDR3 contains 15 residues. CDR3 residues: CASSLERVRNEKLFF. In DNA form, the CDR3 reads TGTGCCAGCAGCTTAGAAAGGGTGAGAAATGAAAAACTGTTTTTT.

V and J are TRBV10-3 and TRBJ1-6; 7 bases match TRBD1. The CDR3 has 15 amino acids. J gave up 0 bases and V 6 bases, and 2 bases lay outside the gene matches. The germline V gene encodes CDR1 ENHRY and CDR2 SYGVKD. The CDR3 is CAIRGTDSYNSPLHF. The CDR3 region has the DNA TGTGCCATCAGGGGGACAGACTCCTATAATTCACCCCTCCACTTT.

This sequence joins TRBV19 and TRBJ1-4, with 9 nucleotides matching TRBD1. This CDR3 has 15 residues. CDR1 is LNHDA and CDR2 is SQIVND in the germline V gene (reference sequence). V lost 10 bases, J lost 0 bases, and 6 bases stayed unmatched. The CDR3 region is CAIGTGPSTNEKLFF. The CDR3 region has the DNA TGTGCCATTGGGACAGGGCCCTCAACTAATGAAAAACTGTTTTTT.